This T cell receptor beta chain stems from a study of T cell clones after liver transplantation (dated by TCRdb to between 2018 and 2021). As for the study more broadly: The samples were obtained from ITN030ST, a randomized trial that attempted immunosuppression withdrawal within 2 years after liver transplantation. After a pre-transplant mixed lymphocyte reaction, TCRbeta sequencing was used to pinpoint donor-reactive T cell clones, which were subsequently tracked in post-transplant blood. Third party-reactive TCRbeta sequences from pre-transplant MLRs were also identified as an antigen-independent comparator for donor-reactive sequences. Of the eight recipients, three were HCV-positive, while the remaining recipients had been transplanted for non-autoimmune, non-viral indications. Subjects received no induction therapy and standard immunosuppression until randomization at 12-24 months post-transplant. Tolerance meant complete immunosuppression withdrawal for at least one year without liver enzymes rising beyond twice the upper limit of normal. Blood samples were collected pre-transplant, pre-randomization before withdrawal, and post-randomization after either complete withdrawal or failed withdrawal. The study cohort included 8 liver transplant recipients, of whom 3 were classified as tolerant and 5 as non-tolerant. Results and caveats for the whole study, not just this receptor: Donor-reactive sequences declined more than third party-reactive ones, suggesting partial antigen-specific deletion unrelated to withdrawal success. Because no allograft tissue specimens were available, donor-reactive T cells may have migrated into the graft instead of being deleted. Conclusions were preliminary, limited by small, heterogeneous patient numbers and non-standardized post-transplant time points. Once repertoire turnover was taken into account, donor-reactive detection showed a significant reduction for CD4 in 7 of 8 subjects and for CD8 in 8 of 8. In two subjects, low numbers of available donor cells limited the measurable donor-reactive repertoire. In 5 of 8 subjects, regardless of tolerance or HCV status, circulating donor-reactive CD4 TCRbeta sequences dropped significantly post-transplant.

V loses 1 base, J loses 15 bases, and the germline ends lie 19 bases apart. From the cysteine up to the phenylalanine, the CDR3 has a length of 14 residues. The only DNA kept is the CDR3, 42 bases in frame from the first base. In the germline V gene, CDR1 corresponds to SGHAT and CDR2 to FQNNGV. Concerning this clone: Which antigen it targets is not known. No qualities accompany the bases; no much larger clone lies one base away.

Reading the label with the study, this specimen's time point is: pre-transplant. Unstimulated PBMCs, after thawing, were stained for CD3, CD4 and CD8 and then FACS-sorted into CD3+CD4+ and CD3+CD8+ populations. Randomization to immunosuppression withdrawal applied to every one of the 8 studied subjects. The Qiagen DNeasy Blood and Tissue Kit was used to isolate genomic DNA. High-throughput TCRbeta CDR3 sequencing of frozen genomic DNA was performed by immunoSEQ, including PCR amplification, mapping, bias correction and internal controls. In the source study's methods: Only productive rearrangements were retained, with each unique TCRbeta sequence defined by its CDR3 nucleotide sequence together with its V and J gene. A sequence counted as donor-reactive only if the sequence showed at least 5-fold expansion in CFSE-low cells compared with unstimulated pre-transplant cells and had a frequency of at least 0.01%. Per-subject minimum frequency thresholds, based on the lowest-template unstimulated sample, ensured at least 90% detection power. Repertoire turnover was measured by Jensen-Shannon divergence between the top 1000 TCRbeta sequences post- and pre-transplant. Two-sided Fisher's exact tests were used to test for changes in the detection of donor-reactive sequences. The clones in this table, taken by TCRdb from immuneACCESS, are in-frame only. Not every clone is retained; where verified, under half of the shortfall comes from an unresolved V gene, and the cause of the rest is unknown. The V and J calls and clone size were taken over from that table, and D and trimming were inferred from the DNA. The sample records just over 60,000 clones, about 64% of which are singletons. The top ten clonotypes cover 15% of the sample.

This receptor was obtained from a human donor who received a liver transplant. The rearrangement combines TRBV11-2 with TRBJ2-1; perhaps TRBD1 is the D gene, with 7 bases matching. The sample was CD4+ T cells from blood, taken before liver transplant. The CDR3 reads CASSLGTGGGDRFF. The sequence in DNA is TGTGCCAGCAGCTTAGGGACAGGAGGGGGCGATCGGTTCTTC.